This paragraph reports one T cell receptor (beta chain). V was pared by 1 base and J by 0 bases, with 12 bases between. The V gene's germline CDR1 is LGHNA and CDR2 YNFKEQ. The CDR3 spans 16 residues. These data are taken from a study of graft-versus-host responses after intestinal transplantation. Looking at the study overall: Recipients had multivisceral, liver-intestinal, or isolated intestinal transplants. The study gave all recipients anti-thymocyte globulin induction, then tacrolimus and steroids for approximately 3 years. Study-level findings and limits: Investigators detected GvH clones in recipient marrow, with some emerging earlier in ileum or blood.

The data were produced by immunoSEQ multiplex PCR, yet TCRdb's version contains in-frame clones alone and is incomplete. The repertoire holds about 11,000 clones, about a third seen once, with around 1.9% in the top ten. Researchers sorted proliferating CFSE-low CD3+CD4+ and CD3+CD8+ responders once the reaction had finished. Source: alloreactive CD4+ T cells from a mixed lymphocyte reaction culture, taken before transplantation. Sample subset: CFSE-low proliferating T cells sorted from roughly 6-day pre-transplant mixed lymphocyte reaction (GvH or HvG direction). The receptor was isolated from a human patient who was an organ donor for intestinal transplantation. This chain links TRBV4-2 with TRBJ1-1; D call uncertain. Here the CDR3 DNA reads TGTGCCAGCAGCCAAGCAGAGGGCAGTCTGAACACTGAAGCTTTCTTT. As protein: CASSQAEGSLNTEAFF.